These 14 T cell receptor beta chains came from one sample sequenced in a study of T cells in women clearing cervical HPV infection. Here immunoSEQ multiplex PCR was the method, and the copy in TCRdb shows in-frame clones only, minus some. The sample table sets out roughly 31,000 clones. The specimen sequenced was blood buffy coat. The source of these receptors is a woman between 18 and 75 years old with a cervical HPV16 infection that either progressed to CIN3+ or cleared (not recorded which).

In regard to this clone: The read ends 3 residues shy of where the CDR3 ends; the end is completed using the germline J gene. The rearrangement uses TRBV11-2 and TRBJ2-7, with TRBD1 as a possible D gene (6 bases). Trimming took 6 bases from V and 3 from J, leaving 12 bases between them. Per the germline V gene, CDR1 is SGHAT and CDR2 is FQNNGV. The CDR3 contains 13 residues. The DNA read from the CDR3 is TGTGCCAGCAGACAGGGTAGCTTCTACGAG. Residues: CASRQGSFYE. The complete CDR3 sequence is CASRQGSFYEQYF.

As for this clone: The CDR3 goes on 3 residues after the read ends, and that part is filled in from the germline J gene. V usage is TRBV2 and J usage is TRBJ2-7; the D gene is possibly TRBD1 (6 bases). Germline-derived CDR1 and CDR2 are SNHLY and FYNNEI. V lost 2 bases, J lost 2 bases, and 10 bases lay in between. CDR3 size: 14 residues. CDR3 amino acids: CASSEYNRAYEQYF. Incomplete CDR3 DNA: TGTGCCAGCAGTGAATATAACAGGGCCTACGAG.

Concerning this clone: The missing CDR3 end, 3 residues past where the read stops, is filled in from the germline J gene. The V and J genes are TRBV30 and TRBJ2-7; tentatively, D is TRBD1 (8 bases). V was clipped by 5 bases and J by 5 bases, with 16 bases between them. The CDR3 length is 13 residues. CDR1 and CDR2 (germline): GTSNPN, SVGIG (reference sequence). This CDR3 reads CAWDRQGRDEQYF. CDR3 DNA (partial): TGTGCCTGGGACCGACAGGGGAGGGACGAG.

On this clone itself: The sequence runs out 3 residues before the end of the CDR3; the remainder is reconstructed from the germline J gene. The genes are TRBV30 and TRBJ1-2; 11 bases align to TRBD1. CDR1 GTSNPN and CDR2 SVGIG come from the germline V gene (reference sequence). This CDR3 has 14 residues. J gave up 4 bases and V 8 bases, and 9 bases lay outside the gene matches. The CDR3 spells CARRTGGSSYGYTF. The part of the CDR3 DNA that was read is TGTGCCCGAAGGACAGGGGGCTCCTCCTATGGC.

About this clone itself: The read terminates 3 residues before the CDR3 end, so the remaining end is supplied by the germline J gene. The genes are TRBV19 and TRBJ2-7, with TRBD1 matching 10 bases. CDR3 length: 14 residues. Germline CDR1 is LNHDA and CDR2 is SQIVND (reference sequence). V was clipped by 5 bases and J by 4 bases; unmatched bases: 5. This chain's CDR3 is CASSPRTGGYEQYF. CDR3 bases read: TGTGCCAGTAGTCCCCGGACAGGGGGATACGAG.

On this clone itself: The read is 3 residues too short to cover the CDR3 end, so that end is filled in from the germline J gene. The chain combines TRBV5-1 with TRBJ2-1, with no clear D. Germline assignment: CDR1 SGHRS and CDR2 YFSETQ. V lost 7 bases, J lost 2 bases, and 7 bases lay in between. The CDR3 sequence is 12 residues long. The CDR3 bases that were read are TGCGCCAGCCGGCTAGCCTACAATGAG. It encodes CASRLAYNE. The whole CDR3 reads CASRLAYNEQFF.

In regard to this clone: The read halts 3 residues ahead of the CDR3 end, with the missing end drawn from the germline J gene. J is TRBJ2-3 and V is TRBV7-3; a weak D match, TRBD1 (6 bases). Germline CDR1 SGHTA, CDR2 FQGTGA. The V and J ends lost 4 bases and 2 bases respectively, with 10 bases between them. There are 14 residues in the CDR3. The CDR3 protein is CASSSDSSTDTQYF. The sequenced CDR3 bases are TGTGCCAGCAGCTCGGACAGTTCCACAGATACG.

On this clone itself: The sequenced fragment ends 3 residues before the CDR3 boundary, so the rest is inferred from the germline J gene. The V gene is TRBV6-2 or TRBV6-3, the J gene TRBJ1-2; 7 bases align to TRBD1. The V gene end was trimmed by 5 bases and the J gene end by 3 bases; junction bases not matched to a gene: 9. The germline gives CDR1 MNHEY, CDR2 SVGEGT. The CDR3 has 15 amino acids. The part of the CDR3 DNA that was read is TGTGCCAGCAGTAGACAGGGTAATGGGGACTATGGC. Its translation is CASSRQGNGDYG. The whole CDR3 sequence reads CASSRQGNGDYGYTF.

CDR3 sequence reads: CASSYDSYNEQFF. Partial CDR3 DNA: TGTGCCAGCAGCTACGACTCTTACAATGAG. V is TRBV9 and J is TRBJ2-1; D unresolved. Read data end 3 residues before the CDR3 end; the end is taken from the germline J gene. The CDR3 contains 13 residues. Germline CDR1 SGDLS, CDR2 YYNGEE. Trimming took 4 bases from V and 4 from J, leaving 9 bases between them. Full variable domain (remainder filled in from reference TRBV9 and TRBJ2-1): DSGVTQTPKHLITATGQRVTLRCSPRSGDLSVYWYQQSLDQGLQFLIQYYNGEERAKGNILERFSAQQFPDLHSELNLSSLELGDSALYFCASSYDSYNEQFFGPGTRLTVL.

Concerning this clone: The read terminates 3 residues ahead of where the CDR3 ends, so the germline J gene completes it. The chain employs TRBV20-1 and TRBJ2-6; no reliable D call. V was shortened by 3 bases and J by 0 bases, with 9 bases between the two germline ends. This CDR3 contains 15 residues. Looked up from germline, CDR1 is DFQATT and CDR2 is SNEGSKA (reference sequence). CDR3 sequence reads: CSASFHSSGANVLTF. CDR3 DNA (partial): TGCAGTGCTAGTTTCCACAGCTCTGGGGCCAACGTC.

About this clone itself: Coverage ceases 3 residues before the CDR3 finishes, and the germline J gene fills in the end. The gene calls are TRBV7-9 and TRBJ1-1; TRBD1 agrees at 7 bases. The CDR3 is made up of 13 amino acids. Germline V gene data show CDR1 as SEHNR and CDR2 as FQNEAQ (reference sequence). The DNA read from the CDR3 is TGTGCCAGCAGAAGACAGGGTGGTTACGAG. Its protein product is CASRRQGGYE. The whole CDR3 sequence is CASRRQGGYEAFF.

To note about this clone: The read ends 3 residues shy of where the CDR3 ends; the end is completed using the germline J gene. This chain connects TRBV18 to TRBJ2-3; 9 positions agree with TRBD1. This CDR3 has 14 residues. Germline-derived CDR1 and CDR2 are KGHSH and LQKENI. The CDR3 here is CASSTGGGQETQYF. The sequenced part of the CDR3 DNA is TGTGCCAGTTCTACAGGGGGCGGACAAGAGACG.

As to this clone: Coverage ceases 3 residues before the CDR3 finishes, and the germline J gene fills in the end. The chain carries TRBV7-9 and TRBJ2-7, with 7 positions matching TRBD1. Per germline, CDR1 SEHNR and CDR2 FQNEAQ (reference sequence). The CDR3 has 14 residues. V trimming: 2 bases; J trimming: 3 bases; junction bases outside the gene matches: 4. The CDR3 bases that were read are TGTGCCAGCAGCTTAACAGGGGAGAACTACGAG. This encodes CASSLTGENYE. The CDR3 in its entirety is CASSLTGENYEQYF.

Concerning this clone itself: The read terminates 3 residues ahead of where the CDR3 ends, so the germline J gene completes it. The chain employs TRBV12-3 or TRBV12-4 and TRBJ2-6, with D unresolved. The CDR3 covers 15 residues. Trimming took off 8 bases at V and 0 bases at J, with 11 bases between the two ends. The CDR3 region is CASCSALSGANVLTF. Partial CDR3 DNA: TGTGCCAGCTGCTCAGCGCTCTCTGGGGCCAACGTC.